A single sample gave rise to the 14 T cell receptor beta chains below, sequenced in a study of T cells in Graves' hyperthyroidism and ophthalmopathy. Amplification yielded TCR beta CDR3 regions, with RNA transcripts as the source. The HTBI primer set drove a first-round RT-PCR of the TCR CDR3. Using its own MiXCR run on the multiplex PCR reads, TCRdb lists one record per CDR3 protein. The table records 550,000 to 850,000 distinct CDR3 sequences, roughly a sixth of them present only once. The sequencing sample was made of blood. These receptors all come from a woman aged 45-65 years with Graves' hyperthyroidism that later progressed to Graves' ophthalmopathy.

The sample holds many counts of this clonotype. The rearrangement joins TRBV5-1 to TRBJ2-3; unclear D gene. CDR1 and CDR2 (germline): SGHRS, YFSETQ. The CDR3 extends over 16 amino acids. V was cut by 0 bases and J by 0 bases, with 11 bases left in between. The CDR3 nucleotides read TGCGCCAGCAGCTTGGAGGAGTTCCCTAGCACAGATACGCAGTATTTT. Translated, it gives CASSLEEFPSTDTQYF. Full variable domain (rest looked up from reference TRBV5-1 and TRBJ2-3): KAGVTQTPRYLIKTRGQQVTLSCSPISGHRSVSWYQQTPGQGLQFLFEYFSETQRNKGNFPGRFSGRQFSNSRSEMNVSTLELGDSALYLCASSLEEFPSTDTQYFGPGTRLTVL.

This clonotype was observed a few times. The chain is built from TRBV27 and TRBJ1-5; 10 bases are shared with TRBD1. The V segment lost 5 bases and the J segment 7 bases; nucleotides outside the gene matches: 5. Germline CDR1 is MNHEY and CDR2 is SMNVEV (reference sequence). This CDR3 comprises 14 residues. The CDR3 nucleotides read TGTGCCAGCAGTCCCCTGACAGGGGGCCAGCCCCAGCATTTT. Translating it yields CASSPLTGGQPQHF.

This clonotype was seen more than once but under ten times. DNA of the CDR3: TGTGCCAGCAGCGTATCCCCAACGGGGACAGGGCCTCTCACCCTCCACTTT. Its translation is CASSVSPTGTGPLTLHF. The rearrangement joins TRBV9 to TRBJ1-6, with TRBD1 identical over 9 bases. The germline V gene encodes CDR1 SGDLS and CDR2 YYNGEE. V lost 1 base to trimming and J lost 14 bases; unmatched junction nucleotides: 16. The CDR3 loop spans 17 amino acids.

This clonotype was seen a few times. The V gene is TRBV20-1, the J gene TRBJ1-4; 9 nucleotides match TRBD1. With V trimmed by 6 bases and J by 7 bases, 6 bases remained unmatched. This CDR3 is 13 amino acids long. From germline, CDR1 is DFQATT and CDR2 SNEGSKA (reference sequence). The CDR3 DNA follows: TGCAGTGCGACTGACAGGGGGTTTGAAAAACTGTTTTTT. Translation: CSATDRGFEKLFF.

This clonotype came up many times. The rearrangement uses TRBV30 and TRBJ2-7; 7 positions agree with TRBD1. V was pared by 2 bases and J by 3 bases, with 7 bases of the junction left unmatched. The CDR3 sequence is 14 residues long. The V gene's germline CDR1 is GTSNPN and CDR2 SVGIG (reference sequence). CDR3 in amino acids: CAWSRDSLSYEQYF. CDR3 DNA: TGTGCCTGGAGTAGGGACAGTCTTAGCTACGAGCAGTACTTC. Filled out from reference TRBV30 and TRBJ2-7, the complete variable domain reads SQTIHQWPATLVQPVGSPLSLECTVEGTSNPNLYWYRQAAGRGLQLLFYSVGIGQISSEVPQNLSASRPQDRQFILSSKKLLLSDSGFYLCAWSRDSLSYEQYFGPGTRLTVT.

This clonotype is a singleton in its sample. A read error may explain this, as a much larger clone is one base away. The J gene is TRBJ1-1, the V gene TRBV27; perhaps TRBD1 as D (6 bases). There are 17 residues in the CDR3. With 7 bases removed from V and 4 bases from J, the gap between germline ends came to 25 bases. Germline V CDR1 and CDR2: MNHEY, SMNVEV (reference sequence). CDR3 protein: CASTITGTRAGGTEAFF. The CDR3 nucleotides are TGTGCCAGCACCATCACCGGGACAAGGGCCGGAGGCACTGAAGCTTTCTTT.

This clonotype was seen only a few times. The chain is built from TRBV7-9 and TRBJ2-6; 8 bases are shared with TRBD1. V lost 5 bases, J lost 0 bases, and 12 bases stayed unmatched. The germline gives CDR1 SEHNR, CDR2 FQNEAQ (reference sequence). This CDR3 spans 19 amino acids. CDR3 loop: CASSRGWGQAISGANVLTF. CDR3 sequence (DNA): TGTGCCAGCAGCCGCGGGTGGGGACAGGCGATCTCTGGGGCCAACGTCCTGACTTTC.

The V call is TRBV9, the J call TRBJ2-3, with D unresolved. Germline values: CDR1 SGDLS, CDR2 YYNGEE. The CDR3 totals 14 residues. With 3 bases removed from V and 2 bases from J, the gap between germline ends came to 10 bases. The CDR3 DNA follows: TGTGCCAGCAGCGATCGACGGGCCACAGATACGCAGTATTTT. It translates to CASSDRRATDTQYF.

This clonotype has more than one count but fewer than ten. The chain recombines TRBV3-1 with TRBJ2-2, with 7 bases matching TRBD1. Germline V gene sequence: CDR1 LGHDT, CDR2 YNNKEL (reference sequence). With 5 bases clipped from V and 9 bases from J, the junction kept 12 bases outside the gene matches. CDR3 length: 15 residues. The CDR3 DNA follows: TGTGCCAGCAGCGTCCGGGACAGATCTTCCTGGGAGCTGTTTTTT. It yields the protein CASSVRDRSSWELFF.

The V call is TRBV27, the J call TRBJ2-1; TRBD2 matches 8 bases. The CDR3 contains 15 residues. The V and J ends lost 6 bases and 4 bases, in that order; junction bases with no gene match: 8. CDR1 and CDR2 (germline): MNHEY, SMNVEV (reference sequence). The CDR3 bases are TGTGCCAGCAGACCTCGGGGGGGGCGATACAATGAGCAGTTCTTC. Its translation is CASRPRGGRYNEQFF.

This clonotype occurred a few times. The CDR3 reads CASRSFTGGGNTIYF. The DNA for the CDR3 is TGTGCCAGCAGGTCCTTTACGGGTGGCGGAAACACCATATATTTT. V is TRBV28 and J is TRBJ1-3; D gene uncertain. The CDR3 consists of 15 residues. Trimming removed 6 bases at V and 4 bases at J, with 16 bases between. In germline, CDR1 is MDHEN, CDR2 SYDVKM.

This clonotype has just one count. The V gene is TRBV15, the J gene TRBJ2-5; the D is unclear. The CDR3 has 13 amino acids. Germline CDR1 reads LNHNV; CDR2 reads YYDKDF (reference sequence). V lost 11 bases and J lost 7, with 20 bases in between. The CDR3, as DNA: TGTGCCCTCCAAGGGTCCCACGGCGGGACCCAGTACTTC. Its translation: CALQGSHGGTQYF.

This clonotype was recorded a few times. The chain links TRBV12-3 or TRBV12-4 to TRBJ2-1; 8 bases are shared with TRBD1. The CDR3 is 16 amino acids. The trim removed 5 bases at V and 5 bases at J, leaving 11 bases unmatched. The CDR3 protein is CASSPLAGQGNNEQFF. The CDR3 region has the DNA TGTGCCAGCAGTCCACTAGCAGGACAGGGAAACAATGAGCAGTTCTTC.

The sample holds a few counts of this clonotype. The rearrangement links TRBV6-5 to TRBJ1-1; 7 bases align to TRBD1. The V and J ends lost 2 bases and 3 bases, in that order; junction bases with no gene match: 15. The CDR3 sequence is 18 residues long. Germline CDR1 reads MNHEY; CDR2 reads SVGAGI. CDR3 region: CASSYEEGPGGRYTEAFF. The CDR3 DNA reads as TGTGCCAGCAGTTACGAAGAAGGACCAGGGGGTAGGTACACTGAAGCTTTCTTT.